One and the same sample provided the 20 T cell receptor beta chains below, sequenced in a study of regulatory T cells in long-lasting Graves disease. TCR beta libraries were built with iRepertoire HTBI primers and Arm-PCR of CDR3 regions. TCRdb re-analysed the multiplex PCR reads in MiXCR, keeping a single row per CDR3 protein. The data hold approximately 470,000 distinct CDR3 sequences, with 15% to 20% observed a single time. The time point is: newly diagnosed GD, antithyroid drugs for less than 3 months. From PBMCs, RNA was extracted and then used to make the TCR library. Another study also made use of these data, one on T cells in Graves' hyperthyroidism and ophthalmopathy.

This specimen consisted of peripheral blood mononuclear cells (PBMCs), obtained at new diagnosis, from a patient treated with antithyroid drugs. The receptors were sampled from a man aged 40-49 years with Graves disease.

This clonotype was counted ten times or more. The chain recombines TRBV5-1 with TRBJ1-5; possibly TRBD1 for D (5 bases). The CDR3 totals 15 residues. Looked up from germline, CDR1 is SGHRS and CDR2 is YFSETQ. The ends were cut back, 4 bases at V and 5 bases at J, with 16 bases in the middle. This CDR3 reads CASSPDDRRDQPQHF. The CDR3 DNA is TGCGCCAGCAGCCCAGACGACAGACGGGATCAGCCCCAGCATTTT.

This clonotype was detected many times. The chain recombines TRBV11-2 with TRBJ2-1; a possible D gene is TRBD1 (6 bases). Germline CDR1 is SGHAT and CDR2 is FQNNGV. Trimming cost V 5 bases and J 3 bases, with 8 bases left between them. CDR3 length equals 13 residues. The DNA of the CDR3 is TGTGCCAGCAGCCGACAGGACTACAATGAGCAGTTCTTC. Translating it yields CASSRQDYNEQFF.

Many counts were recorded for this clonotype. The chain joins TRBV3-1 to TRBJ2-1; D might be TRBD1 or TRBD2, each matching 6 bases. The V gene lost 4 bases and the J gene lost 1 base, with 17 bases spanning the gap. Germline V lookup: CDR1 LGHDT, CDR2 YNNKEL (reference sequence). The CDR3 contains 17 residues. CDR3 nucleotide sequence: TGTGCCAGCAGCCTTTCAATCAGGGGACTTTCCTACAATGAGCAGTTCTTC. Translating it yields CASSLSIRGLSYNEQFF.

The table lists this clonotype with many counts. The chain joins TRBV30 to TRBJ2-1; D perhaps matches TRBD2 (5 bases). Germline V gene data show CDR1 as GTSNPN and CDR2 as SVGIG (reference sequence). This CDR3 has 13 amino acids. Deletions cut 0 bases from V and 11 bases from J, with 14 bases between. The CDR3 DNA sequence: TGTGCCTGGAGTGTACAAGGGCTAGCTCAGCAGTTCTTC. Translating gives CAWSVQGLAQQFF. Using reference TRBV30 and TRBJ2-1 for the parts outside the CDR3, the full variable domain is SQTIHQWPATLVQPVGSPLSLECTVEGTSNPNLYWYRQAAGRGLQLLFYSVGIGQISSEVPQNLSASRPQDRQFILSSKKLLLSDSGFYLCAWSVQGLAQQFFGPGTRLTVL.

This clonotype was picked up many times. The CDR3 spells CASSLSWTANTEAFF. CDR3 sequence (DNA): TGTGCCAGCAGTCTATCTTGGACGGCAAACACTGAAGCTTTCTTT. The chain couples TRBV2 to TRBJ1-1, with no clear D. V was pared by 5 bases and J by 2 bases, with 15 bases between. This CDR3 comprises 15 residues. CDR1 SNHLY and CDR2 FYNNEI come from the germline V gene. The whole variable domain, filled in from reference TRBV2 and TRBJ1-1, reads EPEVTQTPSHQVTQMGQEVILRCVPISNHLYFYWYRQILGQKVEFLVSFYNNEISEKSEIFDDQFSVERPDGSNFTLKIRSTKLEDSAMYFCASSLSWTANTEAFFGQGTRLTVV.

This clonotype was found many times. The chain joins TRBV15 to TRBJ2-1; TRBD1 or TRBD2 may be the D gene (5 bases each). Trimming removed 5 bases from V and 9 bases from J, with 14 bases in between. Germline values: CDR1 LNHNV, CDR2 YYDKDF (reference sequence). This CDR3 is 13 amino acids long. CDR3 sequence reads: CATSDAVGAEQFF. CDR3 nucleotides: TGTGCCACCAGCGACGCGGTCGGGGCTGAGCAGTTCTTC. Variable domain in full (rest from reference TRBV15 and TRBJ2-1): DAMVIQNPRYQVTQFGKPVTLSCSQTLNHNVMYWYQQKSSQAPKLLFHYYDKDFNNEADTPDNFQSRRPNTSFCFLDIRSPGLGDTAMYLCATSDAVGAEQFFGPGTRLTVL.

The gene calls are TRBV6-1 and TRBJ1-1; a possible D gene is TRBD1 (5 bases). Looked up from germline, CDR1 is MNHNS and CDR2 is SASEGT. V lost 2 bases and J 8 bases, leaving 9 bases between the germline ends. This CDR3 comprises 12 residues. The CDR3 DNA reads as TGTGCCAGCAGTGAAACAGGTTTCGAAGCTTTCTTT. Its protein product is CASSETGFEAFF.

This clonotype was counted ten times or more. The J gene is TRBJ2-4, the V gene TRBV5-6; 8 positions agree with TRBD1. V shed 3 bases and J 4 bases; nucleotides not matched to a gene: 3. From germline, CDR1 is SGHDT and CDR2 YYEEEE. The CDR3 has 14 amino acids. The CDR3 loop is CASSSRDRKNIQYF. CDR3 in DNA: TGTGCCAGCAGCTCCCGGGACAGGAAAAACATTCAGTACTTC.

Ten or more counts support this clonotype. The chain recombines TRBV6-1 with TRBJ2-5, with 8 positions matching TRBD1. CDR1 MNHNS and CDR2 SASEGT come from the germline V gene. Losses at the gene ends were 5 bases for V and 3 bases for J; bases not matched to a gene: 8. This CDR3 region has 15 residues. CDR3 region: CASSKRTGSEETQYF. The CDR3 coding sequence is TGTGCCAGCAGTAAGCGGACAGGGTCAGAAGAGACCCAGTACTTC.

This clonotype occurred many times. This chain uses TRBV7-9 with TRBJ2-5; TRBD2 aligns across 7 bases. The CDR3 spans 13 residues. Germline V gene sequence: CDR1 SEHNR, CDR2 FQNEAQ (reference sequence). V dropped 5 bases and J dropped 4; count of bases not matched to a gene: 4. CDR3 in DNA: TGTGCCAGCAGCGGACTAGTAGGAGAGACCCAGTACTTC. Amino acid sequence: CASSGLVGETQYF.

This clonotype was seen many times. The rearrangement links TRBV24-1 to TRBJ2-1; TRBD2 aligns across 13 bases. Germline V lookup: CDR1 KGHDR, CDR2 SFDVKD. The CDR3 loop spans 15 amino acids. The V segment lost 3 bases and the J segment 6 bases; nucleotides outside the gene matches: 1. The CDR3: CATSDGTSGVNEQFF. The CDR3, as DNA: TGTGCCACCAGTGATGGGACTAGCGGGGTCAATGAGCAGTTCTTC.

The sample holds a few counts of this clonotype. The J gene is TRBJ2-7, the V gene TRBV9; D call uncertain. Germline assignment: CDR1 SGDLS and CDR2 YYNGEE. The CDR3 loop spans 13 amino acids. Trimming took off 3 bases at V and 6 bases at J, with 13 bases between the two ends. The CDR3 nucleotides are TGTGCCAGCAGCGGGCTTCCGGGCCGCGAGCAGTACTTC. Translating it yields CASSGLPGREQYF.

The J gene is TRBJ2-3, the V gene TRBV2; 14 bases match TRBD2. Germline values: CDR1 SNHLY, CDR2 FYNNEI. This CDR3 region has 16 residues. J lost 2 bases, V lost 7 bases, and 5 bases had no gene match. The CDR3 protein is CASTRLAGGPTDTQYF. CDR3 DNA sequence: TGTGCCAGCACCAGACTAGCGGGAGGGCCCACAGATACGCAGTATTTT.

The chain couples TRBV11-2 to TRBJ2-2, with 7 nucleotides matching TRBD1. Per the germline V gene, CDR1 is SGHAT and CDR2 is FQNNGV. This CDR3 has 15 residues. J lost 4 bases, V lost 4 bases, and 6 bases had no gene match. The CDR3: CASSSLTGITGELFF. The DNA of the CDR3 is TGTGCCAGCAGCTCCTTGACAGGGATCACCGGGGAGCTGTTTTTT.

The rearrangement uses TRBV12-3 or TRBV12-4 and TRBJ2-3; the match to TRBD2 covers 12 bases. The J segment lost 0 bases and the V segment lost 4 bases, leaving 8 bases of the junction unmatched. The length of the CDR3 is 18 residues. The DNA of the CDR3 is TGTGCCAGCAGTTCAGGGGAGGGACTAGCGGGCAGCACAGATACGCAGTATTTT. Its translation: CASSSGEGLAGSTDTQYF.

This clonotype was counted a few times. The chain couples TRBV20-1 to TRBJ2-5, with TRBD2 matching over 7 bases. The assigned J gene may be wrong: the sequence end matches TRBJ2-7 better. The CDR3 runs to 13 residues. CDR1 and CDR2 from the germline V gene are DFQATT and SNEGSKA (reference sequence). CDR3 loop: CSARGTTIYEQYF. The CDR3 region has the DNA TGCAGTGCTAGGGGGACTACAATCTACGAGCAGTACTTC.

The chain has TRBV24-1 and TRBJ1-3, with D unclear. There are 18 residues in the CDR3. Per germline, CDR1 KGHDR and CDR2 SFDVKD. V lost 1 base and J lost 0, with 15 bases in between. CDR3 sequence reads: CATSDFPCGRHSGNTIYF. For the CDR3, the DNA is TGTGCCACCAGTGATTTCCCCTGTGGACGACACTCTGGAAACACCATATATTTT.

The V call is TRBV11-2, the J call TRBJ2-7; 7 nucleotides align to TRBD1. Germline CDR1 and CDR2: SGHAT and FQNNGV. The CDR3 is 14 amino acids. V was pared by 5 bases and J by 6 bases, with 10 bases of the junction left unmatched. CDR3: CASSVFDRAGEQYF. CDR3 nucleotides: TGTGCCAGCAGCGTTTTCGACAGGGCTGGCGAGCAGTACTTC.

Ten or more counts support this clonotype. The J gene is TRBJ1-1, the V gene TRBV10-3; maybe TRBD1 (5 bases). Trimming took off 11 bases at V and 1 base at J, with 17 bases between the two ends. The CDR3 runs 14 residues. The germline V gene has CDR1 ENHRY and CDR2 SYGVKD. The CDR3 DNA reads TGTGCCGCCTGGGACGGACTGGGGAACACTGAAGCTTTCTTT. This sequence encodes CAAWDGLGNTEAFF.

This clonotype was observed at least ten times. V and J are TRBV6-1 and TRBJ1-1; D gene ambiguous. The CDR3 has 13 amino acids. Trimming took off 3 bases at V and 8 bases at J, with 13 bases between the two ends. CDR1 is MNHNS, CDR2 SASEGT, per germline. The CDR3 DNA is TGTGCCAGCAGTGAGACGCTGGGAGGGGAAGCTTTCTTT. Translation: CASSETLGGEAFF.